This T cell receptor (beta chain) is drawn from a study of cytomegalovirus exposure and HLA in healthy donors. Both 60 Vbeta primers and 13 Jbeta primers went into the PCR. Profiled with immunoSEQ multiplex PCR; TCRdb holds only in-frame clones, not every one. The sample gives 150,000 to 200,000 clones, roughly 82% of which show up once; around 10% is in the top ten. Concerning this clone: The antigen is not known.

This CDR3 contains 14 residues. Germline loops: CDR1 SGHNT, CDR2 YYREEE (reference sequence). Trimming took 9 bases from V and 0 from J, leaving 15 bases between them. Study-wide points: Roughly even sequencing depth across donors was the assumption behind the presence/absence analyses. Earlier results showed most TCR beta V segments being productive about 87% or about 30% of the time. Cytomegalovirus-associated status was assigned to approximately 160 TCR beta chains.

The V gene is TRBV5-4, the J gene TRBJ2-5; possibly TRBD2 for D (6 bases). Sequencing used PBMCs. This TCR was sampled from a man in his fifties or sixties in good health and CMV-seropositive. This CDR3 is CATRDFTYQETQYF. CDR3 DNA: TGTGCCACAAGGGACTTCACTTACCAAGAGACCCAGTACTTC.